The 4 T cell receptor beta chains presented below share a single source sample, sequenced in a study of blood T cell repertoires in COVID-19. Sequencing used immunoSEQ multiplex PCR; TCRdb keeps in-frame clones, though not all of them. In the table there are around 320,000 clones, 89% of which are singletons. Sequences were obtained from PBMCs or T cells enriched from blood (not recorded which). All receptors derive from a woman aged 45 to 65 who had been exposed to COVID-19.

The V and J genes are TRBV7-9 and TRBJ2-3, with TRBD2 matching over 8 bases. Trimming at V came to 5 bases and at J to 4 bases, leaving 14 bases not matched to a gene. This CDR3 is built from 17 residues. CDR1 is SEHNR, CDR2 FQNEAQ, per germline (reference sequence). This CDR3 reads CASSPVLPGGDADTQYF. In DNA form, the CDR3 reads TGTGCCAGCAGCCCCGTACTGCCCGGGGGGGACGCAGATACGCAGTATTTT.

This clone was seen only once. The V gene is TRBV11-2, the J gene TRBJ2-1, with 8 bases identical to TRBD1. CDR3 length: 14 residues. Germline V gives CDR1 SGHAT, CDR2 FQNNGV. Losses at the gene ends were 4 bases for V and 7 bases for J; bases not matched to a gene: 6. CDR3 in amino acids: CASSSWTGHNEQFF. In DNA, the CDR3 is TGTGCCAGCAGCTCATGGACAGGGCATAATGAGCAGTTCTTC.

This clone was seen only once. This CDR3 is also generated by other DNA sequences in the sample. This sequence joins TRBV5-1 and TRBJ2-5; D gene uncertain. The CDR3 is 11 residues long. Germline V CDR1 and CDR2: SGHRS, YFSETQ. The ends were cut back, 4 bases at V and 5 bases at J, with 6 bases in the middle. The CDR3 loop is CASSLQETQYF. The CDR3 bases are TGCGCCAGCAGCCTACAGGAGACCCAGTACTTC.

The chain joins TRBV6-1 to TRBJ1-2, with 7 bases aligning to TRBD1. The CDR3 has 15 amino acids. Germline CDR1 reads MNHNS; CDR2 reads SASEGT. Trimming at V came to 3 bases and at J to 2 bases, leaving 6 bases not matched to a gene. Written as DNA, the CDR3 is TGTGCCAGCAGTGATGCGGCAGGGGGGAACTATGGCTACACCTTC. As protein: CASSDAAGGNYGYTF.